These T cell receptor beta chains were read from a single sample in a study of OX40 agonist ivuxolimab in advanced cancers. Profiled with immunoSEQ multiplex PCR; TCRdb holds only in-frame clones, not every one. This sample has tens of thousands of clones; about four fifths occur once, and the top ten carry approximately 3.5%. The input for sequencing was CD4+ or CD8+ T cells sorted from blood, taken in a trial of the OX40 agonist ivuxolimab. Source of these receptors: an adult with an advanced solid tumor such as melanoma, head and neck, liver or kidney cancer. Both conserved end residues are part of each CDR3. D genes are given only for firm matches. Size is omitted from some rows. Given values are once, few, many or a class for expanded clones.

>.|TRBD1|TRBV7-3|TRBJ1-2
TGTGCCAGCAGCTTAGACAGGGCAAATGGCTACACCTTC
CASSLDRANGYTF
>.|.|TRBV2|TRBJ1-4
TGTGCCAGCACCCGGGACGGTAGCGAAAAACTGTTTTTT
CASTRDGSEKLFF
>.|TRBD2|TRBV19|TRBJ2-5
TGTGCCAGTAGTAAGGGACTAGCGGGGGGGCAAGAGACCCAGTACTTC
CASSKGLAGGQETQYF
>.|.|TRBV10-3|TRBJ1-2
TGTGCCATCAGTGTTAAGGGTATGGTTGGCTACACCTTC
CAISVKGMVGYTF
>.|TRBD1|TRBV28|TRBJ2-7
TGTGCCAGCACCCAACCGGGACAGGGGTCCTACGAGCAGTACTTC
CASTQPGQGSYEQYF
>.|.|TRBV27|TRBJ2-1
TGTGCCAGCAGGTCCTACGGAGGGGGGGGCAGGTACAATGAGCAGTTCTTC
CASRSYGGGGRYNEQFF
>.|TRBD2|TRBV30|TRBJ2-2
TGTGCCTGGACCGGGACTAGCGGGGGATCCAACACCGGGGAGCTGTTTTTT
CAWTGTSGGSNTGELFF
>.|.|TRBV4-1|TRBJ1-5
TGCGCCAGCAGCCTAGATCAGGGGAATCAGCCCCAGCATTTT
CASSLDQGNQPQHF
>.|.|TRBV6-1|TRBJ1-3
TGTGCCAGCAGTGACGTTAACTCTGGAAACACCATATATTTT
CASSDVNSGNTIYF
>.|TRBD1|TRBV6-1|TRBJ2-7
TGTGCCAGCAGTCTCTTCAGGGGGCTCTACGAGCAGTACTTC
CASSLFRGLYEQYF
>few|.|TRBV7-9|TRBJ2-7
TGTGCCAGCAGCTTAGGGCGGAAGGAGCAGTACTTC
CASSLGRKEQYF
>once|.|TRBV7-2|TRBJ2-7
TGTGCCAGCAGCACCGGGCCGGGGGCCTACGAGCAGTACTTC
CASSTGPGAYEQYF
>once|TRBD1|TRBV19|TRBJ1-5
TGTGCCAGTAGCTCCCCCGTGGGACAGGGTTATAGCAATCAGCCCCAGCATTTT
CASSSPVGQGYSNQPQHF
>.|TRBD1|TRBV6-6|TRBJ2-3
TGTGCCAGCAGTTACTCAGCCGGACAGGGCCCGTATTTT
CASSYSAGQGPYF
>.|TRBD1|TRBV27|TRBJ1-4
TGTGCCAGCGGGGGGGACAGGGGGCGAGGTTCTAGTGAAAAACTGTTTTTT
CASGGDRGRGSSEKLFF
>.|.|TRBV9|TRBJ1-2
TGTGCCAGCAGCGTAGAAGGCCGAGCCTCCCATCCCCATGGCTACACCTTC
CASSVEGRASHPHGYTF
>.|TRBD2|TRBV4-2|TRBJ2-1
TGTGCCAGCAGCCAAGGGACTAGCGGGGGCACGAGCTCCTACAATGAGCAGTTCTTC
CASSQGTSGGTSSYNEQFF
>.|.|TRBV9|TRBJ1-3
TGTGCCAGCAGGGCCGGTCCTTACTCTGGAAACACCATATATTTT
CASRAGPYSGNTIYF
>.|.|TRBV18|TRBJ2-3
TGTGCCAGCTCACCCGACCTTGGAGGGGAGTCGGATACGCAGTATTTT
CASSPDLGGESDTQYF
>.|.|TRBV5-1|TRBJ1-2
TGCGCCAGCAGCTTATCAAGTACTAACTATGGCTACACCTTC
CASSLSSTNYGYTF
>.|TRBD1|TRBV7-3|TRBJ2-2
TGTGCCAGCAGCTTATCTGGACAGGGATCCGGGGAGCTGTTTTTT
CASSLSGQGSGELFF
>.|.|TRBV7-9|TRBJ1-6
TGTGCCAGCAGCTTAAGGGAGTATAATTCACCCCTCCACTTT
CASSLREYNSPLHF
>.|.|TRBV7-2|TRBJ1-6
TGTGCCAGCAGCTTAGGAGGGCTCCAAAATTCACCCCTCCACTTT
CASSLGGLQNSPLHF